The 30 T cell receptor beta chains below come from one sample, sequenced in a study of blood T cells in healthy people across ages. A sample-barcoded 5' primer and a J-beta primer mix were used in a second PCR of about 7 to 12 cycles. Each CDR3 protein is one row after TCRdb ran MiXCR on the 5' RACE reads. Here the sample spans approximately 1,700,000 distinct CDR3 sequences, 30% to 40% being singletons. Material for sequencing was blood. The origin of the receptors is a human donor in good health.

The chain uses TRBV9 and TRBJ1-1; D is perhaps TRBD1 (5 bases). Germline V gene data show CDR1 as SGDLS and CDR2 as YYNGEE. This CDR3 is built from 13 residues. V was clipped by 3 bases and J by 5 bases, with 11 bases between them. CDR3 in DNA: TGTGCCAGCAGCGATGGGGCGGGGACTGAAGCTTTCTTT. Its translation: CASSDGAGTEAFF. The full variable domain, rest sourced from reference TRBV9 and TRBJ1-1, is DSGVTQTPKHLITATGQRVTLRCSPRSGDLSVYWYQQSLDQGLQFLIQYYNGEERAKGNILERFSAQQFPDLHSELNLSSLELGDSALYFCASSDGAGTEAFFGQGTRLTVV.

This clonotype was picked up many times. The chain couples TRBV11-2 to TRBJ2-1; D may correspond to TRBD1 or TRBD2 (6 bases each). The germline V gene encodes CDR1 SGHAT and CDR2 FQNNGV. V was clipped by 3 bases and J by 8 bases, with 14 bases between them. CDR3 length equals 14 residues. The CDR3 protein is CASSFSSGGHEQFF. The CDR3 DNA is TGTGCCAGCAGCTTTTCGTCCGGGGGCCATGAGCAGTTCTTC.

The V call is TRBV4-3, the J call TRBJ2-1; 12 nucleotides match TRBD2. Germline CDR1 is LGHNA and CDR2 is YSLEER. This CDR3 spans 17 amino acids. Trimming took 4 bases from V and 7 from J; bases not matched to a gene: 11. The CDR3 DNA is TGCGCCAGCAGCCGACTACTAGCGGGGGGTCAGGGGAATGAGCAGTTCTTC. Protein product: CASSRLLAGGQGNEQFF.

The chain links TRBV10-3 to TRBJ1-2; D is possibly TRBD1 (6 bases). CDR1 and CDR2 (germline): ENHRY, SYGVKD. CDR3 size: 13 residues. Between the trimmed V and J ends, which lost 3 bases and 4 bases, there was a span of 9 bases. CDR3 in amino acids: CAISDAQGYGYTF. The CDR3 DNA is TGTGCCATCAGTGATGCACAGGGCTATGGCTACACCTTC.

This clonotype was seen only a few times. This rearrangement joins TRBV11-2 to TRBJ2-1; 9 nucleotides line up with TRBD2. Germline V gene data show CDR1 as SGHAT and CDR2 as FQNNGV. CDR3 length: 15 amino acids. The J segment lost 6 bases and the V segment lost 2 bases, leaving 5 bases of the junction unmatched. CDR3: CASSLLAGYFNEQFF. The CDR3 coding sequence is TGTGCCAGCAGCTTACTAGCGGGGTACTTCAATGAGCAGTTCTTC.

The sample holds a few counts of this clonotype. This chain connects TRBV5-1 to TRBJ2-1, with 8 bases fitting TRBD2. The CDR3 contains 16 residues. The ends lost 0 bases at V and 4 bases at J; junction bases unmatched: 6. Germline V gene lookup returns CDR1 SGHRS and CDR2 YFSETQ. For the CDR3, the DNA is TGCGCCAGCAGCTTGGCCTTCGCTAGCGGGTACAATGAGCAGTTCTTC. It specifies CASSLAFASGYNEQFF.

The chain carries TRBV7-3 and TRBJ2-5; 8 bases align to TRBD1. CDR3 length equals 13 residues. Germline-derived CDR1 and CDR2 are SGHTA and FQGTGA. V was clipped by 3 bases and J by 11 bases; unmatched bases: 8. The CDR3, as DNA: TGTGCCAGCAGCTTCCGACAGGGGACGGAGCAGTACTTC. This gives the protein CASSFRQGTEQYF.

This chain links TRBV29-1 with TRBJ1-2, with TRBD1 as a possible D gene (5 bases). V lost 7 bases and J 8 bases, leaving 14 bases between the germline ends. Germline V gives CDR1 SQVTM, CDR2 ANQGSEA. The CDR3 is 11 residues long. DNA of the CDR3: TGCAGCGACCTAGACAGAGGGGGCTACACCTTC. This encodes CSDLDRGGYTF.

The CDR3 nucleotides read TGCGCCAGCAGCTCGCTTGGGCAGCGGTCCTACGAGCAGTACTTC. As protein: CASSSLGQRSYEQYF. The rearrangement links TRBV5-1 to TRBJ2-4; D is possibly TRBD2 (5 bases). TRBJ2-7 matches the DNA end more closely, so the J call is doubtful. The CDR3 runs to 15 residues. In germline, CDR1 is SGHRS, CDR2 YFSETQ.

This clonotype was counted between two and nine times. This chain links TRBV9 with TRBJ2-4; D is possibly TRBD2 (5 bases). The tail of the sequence fits TRBJ2-7 better, so the J call may be wrong. Germline V gene sequence: CDR1 SGDLS, CDR2 YYNGEE. The CDR3 has 14 residues. The CDR3 loop reads CASSVDWTFSEQYF. The CDR3 DNA reads as TGTGCCAGCAGCGTAGATTGGACTTTCTCCGAGCAGTACTTC.

V is TRBV2 and J is TRBJ1-5; D is uncertain. This CDR3 has 13 residues. Germline CDR1 SNHLY, CDR2 FYNNEI. The V end lost 7 bases, the J end lost 0 bases, and 7 bases lay between the germline ends. CDR3 residues: CASKNHSNQPQHF. The DNA of the CDR3 is TGTGCCAGCAAAAACCATAGCAATCAGCCCCAGCATTTT.

The V gene is TRBV9, the J gene TRBJ1-2; 10 bases match TRBD1. The CDR3 loop spans 16 amino acids. Looked up from germline, CDR1 is SGDLS and CDR2 is YYNGEE. J was trimmed by 5 bases and V by 3 bases; bases with no gene match: 10. CDR3 sequence (DNA): TGTGCCAGCAGCGCATATCCGGGGACAGGGGAATATGGCTACACCTTC. It specifies CASSAYPGTGEYGYTF.

V gene TRBV29-1 combines with J gene TRBJ2-1; D may be TRBD2 (5 bases). V gave up 3 bases and J gave up 3 bases, with 6 bases separating them. This CDR3 contains 12 residues. Germline values: CDR1 SQVTM, CDR2 ANQGSEA. The CDR3 sequence: CSVDSDYNEQFF. In nucleotides, the CDR3 is TGCAGCGTTGATAGCGACTACAATGAGCAGTTCTTC.

The chain joins TRBV5-1 to TRBJ1-4; D is perhaps TRBD1 (6 bases). With 5 bases removed from V and 4 bases from J, the gap between germline ends came to 12 bases. The CDR3 is 14 residues long. Germline V gene sequence: CDR1 SGHRS, CDR2 YFSETQ. CDR3 sequence: CASRDGTLNEKLFF. CDR3 nucleotide sequence: TGCGCCAGCAGAGATGGGACACTTAATGAAAAACTGTTTTTT.

In this sample, this clonotype turned up a few times. The genes are TRBV4-3 and TRBJ1-2; D possibly corresponds to TRBD1 (6 bases). Looked up from germline, CDR1 is LGHNA and CDR2 is YSLEER. V was trimmed by 2 bases and J by 4 bases, leaving 17 bases between them. The CDR3 is 16 residues long. The CDR3 loop is CASSQSLRGQLYGYTF. Here the CDR3 DNA reads TGCGCCAGCAGCCAAAGCCTCCGAGGACAGCTCTATGGCTACACCTTC.

This clonotype was seen ten or more times. This chain links TRBV4-2 with TRBJ2-3, with TRBD2 matching over 12 bases. The CDR3 extends over 16 amino acids. Germline lookup yields CDR1 LGHNA and CDR2 YNFKEQ. Trimming removed 2 bases from V and 1 base from J; junction bases left unmatched: 1. The CDR3 DNA sequence: TGTGCCAGCAGCCAACGACTAGCGGGGGGCACAGATACGCAGTATTTT. It specifies CASSQRLAGGTDTQYF.

V is TRBV28 and J is TRBJ2-1; 10 nucleotides line up with TRBD2. The CDR3 covers 17 residues. V lost 7 bases and J lost 4; bases outside the gene matches: 13. Germline CDR1 reads MDHEN; CDR2 reads SYDVKM. The CDR3 DNA sequence: TGTGCCAGCACCCAGGGGTACCTAGCGGGGGATTACAATGAGCAGTTCTTC. Translated: CASTQGYLAGDYNEQFF. Drawing the rest from reference TRBV28 and TRBJ2-1, the complete variable domain is DVKVTQSSRYLVKRTGEKVFLECVQDMDHENMFWYRQDPGLGLRLIYFSYDVKMKEKGDIPEGYSVSREKKERFSLILESASTNQTSMYLCASTQGYLAGDYNEQFFGPGTRLTVL.

The V call is TRBV18, the J call TRBJ2-1; D unclear. Looked up from germline, CDR1 is KGHSH and CDR2 is LQKENI. The CDR3 runs to 15 residues. Trimming left V 2 bases short and J 4 bases short, with 12 bases between. In nucleotides, the CDR3 is TGTGCCAGCTCACCAGGGCAGACCCAATACAATGAGCAGTTCTTC. As protein: CASSPGQTQYNEQFF.

The rearrangement joins TRBV4-1 to TRBJ2-3; D is unclear. The CDR3 consists of 14 residues. V lost 1 base and J lost 4, with 9 bases in between. CDR1 is MGHRA and CDR2 is YSYEKL in the germline V gene. For the CDR3, the DNA is TGCGCCAGCAGCCAAGCTTCTAGTCCAGATACGCAGTATTTT. This sequence encodes CASSQASSPDTQYF.

The chain is built from TRBV12-3 or TRBV12-4 and TRBJ2-4; D remains unclear. The J call may be mistaken, given a closer DNA end match to TRBJ2-7. The CDR3 is 13 residues long. The CDR3 DNA reads as TGTGCCAGCGGGGATGGAAGCTGGGGCGAGCAGTACTTC. Amino acids: CASGDGSWGEQYF.

This clonotype was seen a handful of times. The genes are TRBV9 and TRBJ2-3; the match to TRBD2 covers 11 bases. Germline V CDR1 and CDR2: SGDLS, YYNGEE. The CDR3 runs to 16 residues. Trimming removed 2 bases from V and 2 bases from J; junction bases left unmatched: 4. The CDR3 coding sequence is TGTGCCAGCAGCGTTGTAGCGGGGGGGCCCACAGATACGCAGTATTTT. It codes for CASSVVAGGPTDTQYF.

This clonotype was picked up one time. The J gene is TRBJ2-5, the V gene TRBV4-2; D gene uncertain. Trimming removed 0 bases from V and 13 bases from J, with 15 bases in between. CDR3 length: 13 residues. Germline V lookup: CDR1 LGHNA, CDR2 YNFKEQ. CDR3 in amino acids: CASSQDPSTTAYF. CDR3 coding DNA: TGTGCCAGCAGCCAAGACCCTTCTACCACCGCGTACTTC.

The chain links TRBV4-1 to TRBJ1-5; no definite D call. CDR1 MGHRA and CDR2 YSYEKL come from the germline V gene. This CDR3 spans 14 amino acids. V was shortened by 0 bases and J by 6 bases, with 9 bases between the two germline ends. CDR3 sequence (DNA): TGCGCCAGCAGCCAAGACTCCGAAAGTCAGCCCCAGCATTTT. Its protein is CASSQDSESQPQHF.

The chain employs TRBV7-2 and TRBJ2-3; TRBD2 is a possible D gene (6 bases). Looked up from germline, CDR1 is SGHTA and CDR2 is FQGNSA. Trimming removed 6 bases at V and 2 bases at J, with 12 bases between. CDR3 length: 14 amino acids. The CDR3 coding sequence is TGTGCCAGCAGGACTAGTGGGGTCACAGATACGCAGTATTTT. Amino acids: CASRTSGVTDTQYF.

This clonotype appeared a few times. The V call is TRBV4-1, the J call TRBJ2-7, with D perhaps matching TRBD1 (6 bases). Trimming cost V 3 bases and J 2 bases, with 17 bases left between them. Germline loops: CDR1 MGHRA, CDR2 YSYEKL. CDR3 length: 16 amino acids. DNA of the CDR3: TGCGCCAGCAGCCACATATCAGGGGCGCTCACCTACGAGCAGTACTTC. Translated: CASSHISGALTYEQYF.

This clonotype has only a few counts. This chain connects TRBV4-3 to TRBJ2-7; no clear D. Germline V CDR1 and CDR2: LGHNA, YSLEER. The CDR3 is 14 residues long. Trimming shortened V by 4 bases and J by 3 bases, and 13 bases separated the two germline ends. The CDR3 is CASSRLTGGYEQYF. The CDR3 DNA reads TGCGCCAGCAGCCGCTTGACGGGCGGCTACGAGCAGTACTTC.

The chain uses TRBV14 and TRBJ2-5; 8 nucleotides align to TRBD2. The junction had 14 bases not matched to a gene; V was cut back by 4 bases and J by 4 bases. Germline V gene sequence: CDR1 SGHDN, CDR2 FVKESK. This CDR3 contains 17 residues. CDR3 sequence: CASSPRRGASFIETQYF. In DNA form, the CDR3 reads TGTGCCAGCAGCCCAAGGCGGGGGGCCAGTTTTATAGAGACCCAGTACTTC.

CDR3: CSAPPAGTSGGVGTDTQYF. The CDR3 region has the DNA TGCAGTGCTCCTCCCGCCGGGACTAGCGGGGGGGTCGGCACAGATACGCAGTATTTT. This sequence joins TRBV20-1 and TRBJ2-3, with 16 bases matching TRBD2. This CDR3 is 19 amino acids long. J was trimmed by 1 base and V by 5 bases; bases with no gene match: 12. Germline V lookup: CDR1 DFQATT, CDR2 SNEGSKA (reference sequence).

This chain joins TRBV20-1 and TRBJ2-3, with D unresolved. The CDR3 runs 12 residues. Germline CDR1 and CDR2: DFQATT and SNEGSKA (reference sequence). V lost 6 bases and J 3 bases, leaving 10 bases between the germline ends. The CDR3 loop reads CSAPGKTDTQYF. The CDR3 DNA follows: TGCAGTGCCCCCGGCAAGACAGATACGCAGTATTTT.

This clonotype was counted between two and nine times. V and J are TRBV5-4 and TRBJ2-2, with D uncertain. V gave up 4 bases and J gave up 0 bases, with 10 bases separating them. The V gene's germline CDR1 is SGHNT and CDR2 YYREEE (reference sequence). The CDR3 runs to 15 residues. The CDR3 DNA reads as TGTGCCAGCAGCCTCCGGACGGCGAACACCGGGGAGCTGTTTTTT. Translated, it gives CASSLRTANTGELFF.